This T cell receptor (beta chain) was recorded in a study of T cells in Graves' hyperthyroidism and ophthalmopathy. Ten or more counts support this clonotype. V dropped 7 bases and J dropped 1 base, with 13 bases sitting between them. This CDR3 is 13 amino acids long. Germline lookup yields CDR1 SQVTM and CDR2 ANQGSEA. TCR beta CDR3 region amplification was performed from RNA transcripts. HTBI primers were used for first-round RT-PCR of the TCR CDR3. TCRdb passed the multiplex PCR reads through MiXCR, listing each CDR3 protein once. Of 450,000 to 650,000 distinct CDR3 sequences detected, 13% to 15% appear once; the ten largest clones hold approximately 6.4%.

The sequencing sample was made of blood. The V and J genes are TRBV29-1 and TRBJ2-5; weak D call: TRBD1 (6 bases). The source of this sequence is a woman between 18 and 30 years old with Graves' ophthalmopathy. This CDR3 is CSAVRGIQETQYF. CDR3 sequence (DNA): TGCAGCGCAGTCAGGGGAATCCAAGAGACCCAGTACTTC.